The 4 T cell receptor beta chains in this list originate from one sample, sequenced in a study of OX40 agonist ivuxolimab in advanced cancers. TCRdb's table, derived via immunoSEQ multiplex PCR, lists solely in-frame clones and lacks some. The sample contains tens of thousands of clones, 89% of which appear only once. Source: CD4+ or CD8+ T cells sorted from blood, taken in a trial of the OX40 agonist ivuxolimab. The source of these receptors is an adult with an advanced solid tumor such as melanoma, head and neck, liver or kidney cancer.

The J gene is TRBJ2-7, the V gene TRBV5-8, with 7 bases identical to TRBD1. CDR1 is SGHTS and CDR2 is YDEGEE in the germline V gene. The CDR3 contains 12 residues. V was pared by 4 bases and J by 3 bases, with 1 base of the junction left unmatched. The CDR3 region is CASSPGGYEQYF. In DNA, the CDR3 is TGTGCCAGCAGCCCAGGGGGCTACGAGCAGTACTTC.

The chain is built from TRBV14 and TRBJ2-7; D is unresolved. Trimming stripped 1 base from V and 9 bases from J, with 7 bases between. Germline CDR1 SGHDN, CDR2 FVKESK. This CDR3 comprises 11 residues. The CDR3 is CASSQARVQYF. The CDR3 DNA follows: TGTGCCAGCAGCCAAGCTCGTGTGCAGTACTTC.

The rearrangement links TRBV7-2 to TRBJ2-7, with D tentatively TRBD2 (6 bases). In germline, CDR1 is SGHTA, CDR2 FQGNSA. The CDR3 length is 13 residues. Trimming took 5 bases from V and 3 from J, leaving 11 bases between them. CDR3 region: CASSAVEGYEQYF. The CDR3 coding sequence is TGTGCCAGCAGCGCCGTGGAGGGCTACGAGCAGTACTTC.

The rearrangement joins TRBV30 to TRBJ2-3, with 9 bases identical to TRBD2. The V gene end was trimmed by 2 bases and the J gene end by 4 bases; junction bases not matched to a gene: 1. This CDR3 spans 13 amino acids. Germline V gene sequence: CDR1 GTSNPN, CDR2 SVGIG (reference sequence). CDR3 protein: CAWSKREADTQYF. CDR3 nucleotides: TGTGCCTGGAGTAAGCGGGAGGCAGATACGCAGTATTTT.